This TCR beta chain is drawn from a study of blood T cell repertoires in COVID-19 (dated by TCRdb to 2019 to 2021). Regarding the complete study: Samples from collaborators originated in the United States, Italy and Spain and spanned both the acute and convalescent phases of COVID-19. Deeply sampled blood TCRbeta repertoires from subjects exposed to, actively infected with, or recovered from COVID-19 were included in the dataset. The samples were drawn from the first 160 participants of the ongoing ImmuneRACE study and from some 1,300 subjects provided by 6 global collaborators. Where available, HLA class I and class II types were taken from metadata supplied by the sample provider and were not determined by assay-based typing. A freely available public database, intended as a resource for researchers studying the immune response to SARS-CoV-2, is where the repertoires were released. The prospective study material was composed of cDNA or gDNA derived from T cells, B-cell-depleted T cells, or PBMCs. Nearly every sample came with metadata listing a de-identified subject ID, COVID-19 status, age in years and sex. Findings and caveats that apply to the study as a whole: The quantity of clinical and demographic metadata differed by source and by participant and was supplied without curation.

In regard to this clone: No cognate antigen has been identified for it. Per-nucleotide qualities are absent, and no much larger clonotype sits a single base away.

TCRbeta CDR3 regions were amplified from genomic DNA using the immunoSEQ Assay, a bias-controlled multiplex PCR. In the source study's methods: The number of nucleated cells in each sample was estimated from the amplification of reference gene primers within the assay. To quantify the absolute abundance of each unique TCRbeta CDR3 rearrangement, sequence reads were collapsed and filtered. For each sample, productive Simpson clonality was calculated as the square root of Simpson's diversity index over productive rearrangements. This is the immuneACCESS table as TCRdb keeps it, with only in-frame sequences that have V and J called. A part of the clones is gone; compared with another copy, unresolved V genes explain less than half, and the rest is unexplained. That table furnishes V, J and clone size, whereas the DNA furnished D and trimming. Within this sample are 220,000 or so clones, with around 87% of them counted one time only. Around 9.6% of the sample lies in the top ten.

At one collaborating source in Seattle, patients were enrolled during active infection and were followed longitudinally through the course of disease. Whole blood was collected in K2EDTA tubes by collaborating institutions according to the institutions' own protocols. For TCRbeta analysis, collaborators shipped samples as frozen whole blood, isolated PBMCs, or DNA extracted from either of those sample types. From its cysteine to its phenylalanine, the CDR3 spans 14 amino acids. The read is trimmed to its CDR3 DNA, 42 bases read in frame from base 1. Trimming takes 6 bases from V and 7 bases from J, and the germline ends sit 19 bases apart. CDR1 and CDR2, looked up from the germline V gene (reference sequence), are LGHDT and YNNKEL.

The sequenced sample consisted of peripheral blood. The V and J segments used are TRBV3-1 (or the pseudogene TRBV3-2) and TRBJ2-7, and possibly TRBD2, on 6 matching bases. This receptor was obtained from a woman in her forties or fifties with COVID-19, enrolled during active disease. The CDR3: CASRSGQPAGEQYF. At the DNA level, the sequence is TGTGCCAGCAGATCCGGACAACCCGCGGGGGAGCAGTACTTC.